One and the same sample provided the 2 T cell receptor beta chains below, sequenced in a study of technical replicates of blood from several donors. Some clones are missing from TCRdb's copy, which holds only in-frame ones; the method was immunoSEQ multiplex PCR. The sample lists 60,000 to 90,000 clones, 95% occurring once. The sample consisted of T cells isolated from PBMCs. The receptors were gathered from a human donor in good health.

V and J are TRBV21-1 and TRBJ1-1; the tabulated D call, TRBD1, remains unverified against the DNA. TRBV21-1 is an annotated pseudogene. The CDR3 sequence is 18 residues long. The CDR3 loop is CASSKEDDRGGWKSEAFF. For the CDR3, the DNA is TGTGCCAGCAGCAAAGAGGACGACAGGGGGGGCTGGAAGTCTGAAGCTTTCTTT.

The CDR3 sequence is CARSWRGGPSYEQYF. CDR3 bases: TGTGCCAGAAGCTGGCGGGGGGGCCCCTCCTACGAGCAGTACTTC. The gene calls are TRBV5-3 and TRBJ2-7; 9 nucleotides agree with TRBD2. TRBV5-3 is an ORF, with its function uncertain. This CDR3 region has 15 residues. V was clipped by 3 bases and J by 0 bases; unmatched bases: 4.